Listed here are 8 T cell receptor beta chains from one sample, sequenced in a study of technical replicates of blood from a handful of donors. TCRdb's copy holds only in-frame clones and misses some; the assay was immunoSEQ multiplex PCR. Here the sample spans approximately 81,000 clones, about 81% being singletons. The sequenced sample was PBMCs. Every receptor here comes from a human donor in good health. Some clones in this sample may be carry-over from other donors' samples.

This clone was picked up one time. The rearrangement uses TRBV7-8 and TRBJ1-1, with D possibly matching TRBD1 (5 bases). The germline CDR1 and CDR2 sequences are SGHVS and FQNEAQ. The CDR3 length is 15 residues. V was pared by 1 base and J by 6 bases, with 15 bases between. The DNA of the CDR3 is TGTGCCAGCAGCTTAGACCGGGGGATGAGTGCTGAAGCTTTCTTT. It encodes CASSLDRGMSAEAFF.

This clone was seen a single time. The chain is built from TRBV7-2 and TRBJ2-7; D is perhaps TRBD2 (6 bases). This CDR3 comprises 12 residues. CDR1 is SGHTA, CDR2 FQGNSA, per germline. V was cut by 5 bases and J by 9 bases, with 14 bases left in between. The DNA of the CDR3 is TGTGCCAGCAGCCGGGACTTACGGGCGCAGTACTTC. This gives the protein CASSRDLRAQYF. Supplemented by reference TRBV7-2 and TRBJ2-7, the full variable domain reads GAGVSQSPSNKVTEKGKDVELRCDPISGHTALYWYRQSLGQGLEFLIYFQGNSAPDKSGLPSDRFSAERTGGSVSTLTIQRTQQEDSAVYLCASSRDLRAQYFGPGTRLTVT.

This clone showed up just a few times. The CDR3 DNA reads TGCGCCAGCAGCACCGGGAGGACAGGGTTTGGCTACACCTTC. As protein: CASSTGRTGFGYTF. This rearrangement joins TRBV5-1 to TRBJ1-2; 8 bases are a match to TRBD1. Looked up from germline, CDR1 is SGHRS and CDR2 is YFSETQ. Trimming took 4 bases from V and 7 from J; bases not matched to a gene: 9. The CDR3 has 14 amino acids.

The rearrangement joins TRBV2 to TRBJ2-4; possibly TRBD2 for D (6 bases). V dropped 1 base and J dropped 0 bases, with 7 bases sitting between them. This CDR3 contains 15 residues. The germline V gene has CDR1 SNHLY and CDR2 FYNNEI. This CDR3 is CASSEEAGAKNIQYF. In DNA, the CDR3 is TGTGCCAGCAGTGAAGAAGCGGGAGCCAAAAACATTCAGTACTTC.

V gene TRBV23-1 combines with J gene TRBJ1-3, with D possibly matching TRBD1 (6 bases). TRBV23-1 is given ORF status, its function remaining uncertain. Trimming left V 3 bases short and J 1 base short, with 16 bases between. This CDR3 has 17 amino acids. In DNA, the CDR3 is TGCGCCAGCAGTCAGCTCAGGGGATTCGGGTCTGGAAACACCATATATTTT. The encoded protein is CASSQLRGFGSGNTIYF.

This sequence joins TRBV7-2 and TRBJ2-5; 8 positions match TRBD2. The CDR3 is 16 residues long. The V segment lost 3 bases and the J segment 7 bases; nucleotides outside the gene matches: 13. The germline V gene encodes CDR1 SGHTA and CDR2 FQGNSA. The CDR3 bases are TGTGCCAGCAGCTTTCTCGGGGGCGCGGGGGGCGGGACCCAGTACTTC. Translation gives CASSFLGGAGGGTQYF.

The CDR3 nucleotides read TGTGCCAGCAGAAACCTAGCGGGGGGCTACAATGAGCAGTTCTTC. Its translation: CASRNLAGGYNEQFF. The chain joins TRBV6-5 to TRBJ2-1; 11 bases are a match to TRBD2. V dropped 6 bases and J dropped 3; count of bases not matched to a gene: 4. The CDR3 loop spans 15 amino acids. Germline CDR1 reads MNHEY; CDR2 reads SVGAGI.

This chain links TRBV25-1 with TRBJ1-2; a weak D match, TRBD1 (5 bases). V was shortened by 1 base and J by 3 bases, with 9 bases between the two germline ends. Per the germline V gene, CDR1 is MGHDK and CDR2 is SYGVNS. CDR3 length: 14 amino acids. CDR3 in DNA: TGTGCCAGCAGTGAATCCGGGGGTTACTATGGCTACACCTTC. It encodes CASSESGGYYGYTF.